This T cell receptor beta chain originates from a study of a mutant IDH1 vaccine in newly diagnosed glioma. Turning to the study itself: Either 4-6 weeks after radiotherapy alone or alongside temozolomide, vaccination was begun.

This table comes from immunoSEQ multiplex PCR, and its TCRdb copy is limited to in-frame clones, with some not included. The repertoire holds 35,000 to 50,000 clones, with 85% to 95% as singletons. Time point in this sample: week 35, safety follow-up. One vaccine dose held 300 ug of mutant IDH1 20-mer peptide and came with topical imiquimod. Weeks 1, 3, 5, 7, 11, 15, 19 and 23 were when patients received their eight vaccinations. Each tumor in the donors was a new WHO grade 3 or 4 astrocytoma, IDH1-mutant and ATRX-lost. Of note for this clone: Its antigen is unidentified.

This material consisted of PBMCs, taken from a glioma patient whose treatment included an IDH1 peptide vaccine. The receptor's source is a man aged 50-60 years with glioma.

DNA for the CDR3: TGTGCCTGGGGCCTAAAGACAGCAATAAATCAGCCCCAGCATTTT. Amino acids: CAWGLKTAINQPQHF. The J gene is TRBJ1-5, the V gene TRBV30; a weak D match, TRBD1 (5 bases). V lost 5 bases to trimming and J lost 4 bases, with 18 bases between them. The V gene's germline CDR1 is GTSNPN and CDR2 SVGIG (reference sequence). This CDR3 comprises 15 residues.